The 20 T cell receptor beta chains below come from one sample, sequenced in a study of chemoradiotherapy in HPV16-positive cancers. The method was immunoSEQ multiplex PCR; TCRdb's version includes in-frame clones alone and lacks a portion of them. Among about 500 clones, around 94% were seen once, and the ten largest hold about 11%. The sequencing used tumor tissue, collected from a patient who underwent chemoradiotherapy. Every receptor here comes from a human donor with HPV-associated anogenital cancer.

The CDR3 DNA reads TGTGCCAGCAGCCACGTAGGACAGGCGAACTATGGCTACACCTTC. Encoded protein: CASSHVGQANYGYTF. The chain couples TRBV11-2 to TRBJ1-2, with 7 bases fitting TRBD1. V dropped 5 bases and J dropped 2; count of bases not matched to a gene: 8. Looked up from germline, CDR1 is SGHAT and CDR2 is FQNNGV. This CDR3 comprises 15 residues.

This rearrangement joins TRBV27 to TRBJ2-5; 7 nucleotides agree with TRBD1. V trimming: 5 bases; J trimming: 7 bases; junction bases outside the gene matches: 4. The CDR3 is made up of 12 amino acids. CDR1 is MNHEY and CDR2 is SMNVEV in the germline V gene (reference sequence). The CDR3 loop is CASSSQGVTQYF. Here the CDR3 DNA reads TGTGCCAGCAGTAGCCAGGGGGTGACCCAGTACTTC.

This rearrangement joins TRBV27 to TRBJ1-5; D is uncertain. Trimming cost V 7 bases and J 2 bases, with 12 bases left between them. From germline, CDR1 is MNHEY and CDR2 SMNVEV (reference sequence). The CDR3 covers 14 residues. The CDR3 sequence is CASKQGYGNQPQHF. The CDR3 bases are TGTGCCAGCAAACAAGGGTACGGCAATCAGCCCCAGCATTTT.

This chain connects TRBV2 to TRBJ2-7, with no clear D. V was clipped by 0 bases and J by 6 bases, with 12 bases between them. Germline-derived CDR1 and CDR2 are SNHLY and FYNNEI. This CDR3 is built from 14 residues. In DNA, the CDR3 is TGTGCCAGCAGTGAAGCGGGCAACTCCGCCGAGCAGTACTTC. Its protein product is CASSEAGNSAEQYF.

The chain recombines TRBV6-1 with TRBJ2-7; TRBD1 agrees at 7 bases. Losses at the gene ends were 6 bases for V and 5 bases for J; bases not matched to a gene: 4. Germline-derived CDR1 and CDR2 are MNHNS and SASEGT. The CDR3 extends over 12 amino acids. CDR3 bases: TGTGCCAGCAGGCGAACAGGGGACGAGCAGTACTTC. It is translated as CASRRTGDEQYF.

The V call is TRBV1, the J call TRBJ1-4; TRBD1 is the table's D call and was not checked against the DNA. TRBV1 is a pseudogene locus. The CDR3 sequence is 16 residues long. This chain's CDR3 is CTSSQDLGRGHKKLFF. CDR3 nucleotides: TGCACCAGCAGCCAAGATCTTGGCAGGGGGCATAAAAAACTGTTTTTT.

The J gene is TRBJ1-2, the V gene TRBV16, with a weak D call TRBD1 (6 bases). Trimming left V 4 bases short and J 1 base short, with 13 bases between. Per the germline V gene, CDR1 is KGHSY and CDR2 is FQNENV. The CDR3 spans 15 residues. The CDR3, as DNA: TGTGCCAGCAGCCCTCGGAAGGGGGATAACTATGGCTACACCTTC. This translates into CASSPRKGDNYGYTF. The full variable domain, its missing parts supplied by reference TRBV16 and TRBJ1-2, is GEEVAQTPKHLVRGEGQKAKLYCAPIKGHSYVFWYQQVLKNEFKFLISFQNENVFDETGMPKERFSAKCLPNSPCSLEIQATKLEDSAVYFCASSPRKGDNYGYTFGSGTRLTVV.

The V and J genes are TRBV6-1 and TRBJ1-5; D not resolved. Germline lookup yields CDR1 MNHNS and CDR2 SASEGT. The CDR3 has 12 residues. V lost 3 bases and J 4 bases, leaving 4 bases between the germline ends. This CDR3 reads CASSEWNQPQHF. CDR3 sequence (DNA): TGTGCCAGCAGTGAGTGGAATCAGCCCCAGCATTTT.

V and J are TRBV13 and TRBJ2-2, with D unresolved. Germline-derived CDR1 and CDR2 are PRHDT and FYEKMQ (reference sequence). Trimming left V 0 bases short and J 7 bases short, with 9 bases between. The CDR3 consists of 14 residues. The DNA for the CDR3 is TGTGCCAGCAGCTTAGGGGTCCCAGGCGGGGAGCTGTTTTTT. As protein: CASSLGVPGGELFF.

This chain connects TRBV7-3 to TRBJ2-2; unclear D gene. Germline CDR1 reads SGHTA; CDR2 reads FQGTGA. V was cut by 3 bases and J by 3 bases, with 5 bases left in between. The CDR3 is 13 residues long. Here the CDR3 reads CASSFADTGELFF. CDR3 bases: TGTGCCAGCAGCTTTGCTGACACCGGGGAGCTGTTTTTT. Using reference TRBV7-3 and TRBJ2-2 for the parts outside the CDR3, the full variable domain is GAGVSQTPSNKVTEKGKYVELRCDPISGHTALYWYRQSLGQGPEFLIYFQGTGAADDSGLPNDRFFAVRPEGSVSTLKIQRTERGDSAVYLCASSFADTGELFFGEGSRLTVL.

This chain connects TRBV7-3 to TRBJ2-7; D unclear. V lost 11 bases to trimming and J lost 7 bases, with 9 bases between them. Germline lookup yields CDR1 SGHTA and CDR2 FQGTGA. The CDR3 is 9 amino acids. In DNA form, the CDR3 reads TGTGCCGAGGTTTGGGAGCAGTACTTC. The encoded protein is CAEVWEQYF.

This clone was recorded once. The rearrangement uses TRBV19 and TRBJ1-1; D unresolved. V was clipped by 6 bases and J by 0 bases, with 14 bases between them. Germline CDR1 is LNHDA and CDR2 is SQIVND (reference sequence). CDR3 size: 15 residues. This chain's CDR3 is CASREGHVLNTEAFF. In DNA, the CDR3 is TGTGCCAGTAGGGAGGGTCACGTTCTGAACACTGAAGCTTTCTTT.

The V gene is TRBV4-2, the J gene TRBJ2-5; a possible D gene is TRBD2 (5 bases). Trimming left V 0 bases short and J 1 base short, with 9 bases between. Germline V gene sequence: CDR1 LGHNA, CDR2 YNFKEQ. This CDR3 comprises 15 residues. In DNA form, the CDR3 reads TGTGCCAGCAGCCAAGAAGGAGGATTCCAAGAGACCCAGTACTTC. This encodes CASSQEGGFQETQYF.

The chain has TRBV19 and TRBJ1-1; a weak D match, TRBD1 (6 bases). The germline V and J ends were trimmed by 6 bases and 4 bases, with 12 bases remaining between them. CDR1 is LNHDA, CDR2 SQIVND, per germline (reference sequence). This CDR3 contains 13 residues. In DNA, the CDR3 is TGTGCCAGTAGCGCAGGGGCCGTCACTGAAGCTTTCTTT. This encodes CASSAGAVTEAFF.

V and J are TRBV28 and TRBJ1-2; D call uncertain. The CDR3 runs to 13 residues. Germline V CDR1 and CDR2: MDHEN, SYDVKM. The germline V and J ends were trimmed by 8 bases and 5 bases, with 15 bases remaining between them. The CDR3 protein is CASRLQALYGYTF. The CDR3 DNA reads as TGTGCCAGCCGTCTCCAAGCCCTATATGGCTACACCTTC.

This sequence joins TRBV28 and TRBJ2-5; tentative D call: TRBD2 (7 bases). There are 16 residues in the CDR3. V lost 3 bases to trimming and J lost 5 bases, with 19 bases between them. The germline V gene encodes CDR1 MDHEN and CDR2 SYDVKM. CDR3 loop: CASSFGKGGGRETQYF. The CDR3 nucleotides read TGTGCCAGCAGTTTCGGCAAGGGGGGGGGCCGGGAGACCCAGTACTTC.

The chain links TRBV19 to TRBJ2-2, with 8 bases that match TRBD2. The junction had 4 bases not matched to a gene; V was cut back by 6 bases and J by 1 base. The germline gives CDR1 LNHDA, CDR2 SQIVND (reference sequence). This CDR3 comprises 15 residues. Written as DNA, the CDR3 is TGTGCCAGTAGACAAGCGGGGGTGAACACCGGGGAGCTGTTTTTT. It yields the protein CASRQAGVNTGELFF.

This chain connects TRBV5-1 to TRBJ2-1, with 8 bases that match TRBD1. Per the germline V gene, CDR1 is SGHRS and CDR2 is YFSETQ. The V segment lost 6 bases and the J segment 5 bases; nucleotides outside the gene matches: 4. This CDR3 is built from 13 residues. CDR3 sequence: CASTGTGNNEQFF. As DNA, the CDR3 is TGCGCCAGCACCGGGACAGGAAACAATGAGCAGTTCTTC. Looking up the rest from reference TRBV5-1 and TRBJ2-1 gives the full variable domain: KAGVTQTPRYLIKTRGQQVTLSCSPISGHRSVSWYQQTPGQGLQFLFEYFSETQRNKGNFPGRFSGRQFSNSRSEMNVSTLELGDSALYLCASTGTGNNEQFFGPGTRLTVL.

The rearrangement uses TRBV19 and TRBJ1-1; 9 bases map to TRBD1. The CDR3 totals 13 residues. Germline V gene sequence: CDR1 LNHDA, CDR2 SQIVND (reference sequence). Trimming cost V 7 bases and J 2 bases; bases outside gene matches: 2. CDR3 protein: CASMGQGNTEAFF. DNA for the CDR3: TGTGCCAGTATGGGACAGGGCAACACTGAAGCTTTCTTT.

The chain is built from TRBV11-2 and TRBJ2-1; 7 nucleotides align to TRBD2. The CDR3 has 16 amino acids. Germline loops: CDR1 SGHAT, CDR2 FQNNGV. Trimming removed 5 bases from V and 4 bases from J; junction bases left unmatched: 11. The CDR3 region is CASSPFVGGGYNEQFF. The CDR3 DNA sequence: TGTGCCAGCAGCCCCTTTGTTGGCGGGGGTTACAATGAGCAGTTCTTC.